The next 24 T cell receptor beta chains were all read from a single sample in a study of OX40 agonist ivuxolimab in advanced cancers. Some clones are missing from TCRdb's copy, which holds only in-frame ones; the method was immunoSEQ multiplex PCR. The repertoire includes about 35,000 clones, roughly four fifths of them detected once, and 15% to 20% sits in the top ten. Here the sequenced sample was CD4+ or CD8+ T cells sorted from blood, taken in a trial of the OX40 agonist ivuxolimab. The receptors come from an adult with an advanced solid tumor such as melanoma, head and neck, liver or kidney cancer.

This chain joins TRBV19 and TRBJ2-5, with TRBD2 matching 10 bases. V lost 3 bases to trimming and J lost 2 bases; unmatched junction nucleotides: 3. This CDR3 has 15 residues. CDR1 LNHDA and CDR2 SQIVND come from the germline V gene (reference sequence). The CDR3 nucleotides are TGTGCCAGTAGTATGGGGACTAGCGCACAAGAGACCCAGTACTTC. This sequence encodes CASSMGTSAQETQYF.

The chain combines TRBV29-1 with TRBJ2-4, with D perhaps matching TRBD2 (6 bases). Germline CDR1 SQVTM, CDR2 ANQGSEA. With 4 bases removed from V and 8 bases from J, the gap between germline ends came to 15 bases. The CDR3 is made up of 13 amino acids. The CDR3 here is CSVGAGPDDIQYF. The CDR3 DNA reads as TGCAGCGTTGGGGCGGGACCAGATGACATTCAGTACTTC.

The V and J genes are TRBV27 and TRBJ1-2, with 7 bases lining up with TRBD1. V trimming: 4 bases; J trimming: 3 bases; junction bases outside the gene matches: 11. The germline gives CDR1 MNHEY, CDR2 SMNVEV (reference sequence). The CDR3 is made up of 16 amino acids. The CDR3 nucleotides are TGTGCCAGCAGTTCCGTTTGGGGGGGGACAGACTATGGCTACACCTTC. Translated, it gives CASSSVWGGTDYGYTF.

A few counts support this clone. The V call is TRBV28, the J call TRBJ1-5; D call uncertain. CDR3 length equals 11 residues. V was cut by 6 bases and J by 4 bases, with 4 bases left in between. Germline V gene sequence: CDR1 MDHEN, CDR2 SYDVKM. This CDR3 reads CASSRNQPQHF. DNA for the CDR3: TGTGCCAGCAGCCGGAATCAGCCCCAGCATTTT. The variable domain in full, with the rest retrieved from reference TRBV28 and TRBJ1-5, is DVKVTQSSRYLVKRTGEKVFLECVQDMDHENMFWYRQDPGLGLRLIYFSYDVKMKEKGDIPEGYSVSREKKERFSLILESASTNQTSMYLCASSRNQPQHFGDGTRLSIL.

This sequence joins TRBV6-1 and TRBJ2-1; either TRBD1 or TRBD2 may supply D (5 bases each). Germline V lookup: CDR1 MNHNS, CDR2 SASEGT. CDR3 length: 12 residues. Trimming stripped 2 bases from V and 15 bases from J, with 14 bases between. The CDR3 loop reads CASSEWGRDPFF. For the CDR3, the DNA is TGTGCCAGCAGTGAATGGGGAAGGGACCCGTTCTTC.

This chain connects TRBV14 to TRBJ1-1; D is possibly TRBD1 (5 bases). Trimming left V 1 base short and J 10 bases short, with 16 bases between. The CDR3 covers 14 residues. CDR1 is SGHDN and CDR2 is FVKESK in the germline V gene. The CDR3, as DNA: TGTGCCAGCAGCCAAGTAGGTCGGACGGGGCCAGCTTTCTTT. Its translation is CASSQVGRTGPAFF.

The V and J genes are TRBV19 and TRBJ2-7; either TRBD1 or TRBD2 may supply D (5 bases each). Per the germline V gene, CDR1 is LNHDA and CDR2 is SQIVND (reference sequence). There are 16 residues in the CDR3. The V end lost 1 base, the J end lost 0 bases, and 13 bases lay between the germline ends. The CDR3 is CASSIGWKGSSYEQYF. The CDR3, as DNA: TGTGCCAGTAGTATAGGTTGGAAGGGGAGCTCCTACGAGCAGTACTTC.

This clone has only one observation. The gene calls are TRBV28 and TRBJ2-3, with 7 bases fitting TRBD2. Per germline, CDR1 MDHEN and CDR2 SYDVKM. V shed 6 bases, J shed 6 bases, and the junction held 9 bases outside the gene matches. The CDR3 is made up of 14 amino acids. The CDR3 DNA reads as TGTGCCAGCAGGGAGGCTAGCGGCCTGGATACGCAGTATTTT. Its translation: CASREASGLDTQYF.

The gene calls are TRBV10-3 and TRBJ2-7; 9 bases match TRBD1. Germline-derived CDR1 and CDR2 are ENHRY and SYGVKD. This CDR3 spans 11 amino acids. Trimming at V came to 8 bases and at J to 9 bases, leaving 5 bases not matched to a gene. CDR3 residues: CAIWDREGQYF. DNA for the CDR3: TGTGCCATCTGGGACAGGGAGGGGCAGTACTTC.

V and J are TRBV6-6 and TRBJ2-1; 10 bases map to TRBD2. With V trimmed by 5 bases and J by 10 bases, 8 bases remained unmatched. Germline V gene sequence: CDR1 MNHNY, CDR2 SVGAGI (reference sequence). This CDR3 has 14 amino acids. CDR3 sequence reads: CASSPRERGGEQFF. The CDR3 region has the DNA TGTGCCAGCAGTCCCCGGGAGCGGGGGGGCGAGCAGTTCTTC.

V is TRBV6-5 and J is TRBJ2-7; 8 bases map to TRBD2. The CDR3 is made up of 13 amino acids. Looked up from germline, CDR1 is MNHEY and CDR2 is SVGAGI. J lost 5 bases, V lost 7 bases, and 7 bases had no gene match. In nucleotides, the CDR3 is TGTGCCAGCAACCCGGGAGGGGACCACGAGCAGTACTTC. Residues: CASNPGGDHEQYF.

This chain's CDR3 is CAWQGAGGANVLTF. The CDR3 DNA sequence: TGTGCCTGGCAAGGGGCGGGTGGGGCCAACGTCCTGACTTTC. The chain carries TRBV30 and TRBJ2-6; D possibly matches TRBD1 or TRBD2 (5 bases each). Germline-derived CDR1 and CDR2 are GTSNPN and SVGIG (reference sequence). With 5 bases removed from V and 3 bases from J, the gap between germline ends came to 11 bases. The CDR3 extends over 14 amino acids. Based on the CDR3 plus reference TRBV30 and TRBJ2-6, the full variable domain is SQTIHQWPATLVQPVGSPLSLECTVEGTSNPNLYWYRQAAGRGLQLLFYSVGIGQISSEVPQNLSASRPQDRQFILSSKKLLLSDSGFYLCAWQGAGGANVLTFGAGSRLTVL.

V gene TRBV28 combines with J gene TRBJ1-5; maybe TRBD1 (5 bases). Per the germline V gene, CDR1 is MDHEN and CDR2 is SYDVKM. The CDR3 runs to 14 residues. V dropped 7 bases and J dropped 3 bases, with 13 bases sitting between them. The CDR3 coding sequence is TGTGCCAGCAACCTGGTGGGGGACAATCAGCCCCAGCATTTT. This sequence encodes CASNLVGDNQPQHF.

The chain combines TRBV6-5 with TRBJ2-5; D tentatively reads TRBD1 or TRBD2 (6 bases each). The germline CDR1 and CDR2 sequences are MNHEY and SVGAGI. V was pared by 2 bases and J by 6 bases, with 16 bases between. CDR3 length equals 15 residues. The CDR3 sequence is CASSYASLGGKTQYF. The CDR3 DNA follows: TGTGCCAGCAGTTACGCATCACTAGGGGGGAAGACCCAGTACTTC.

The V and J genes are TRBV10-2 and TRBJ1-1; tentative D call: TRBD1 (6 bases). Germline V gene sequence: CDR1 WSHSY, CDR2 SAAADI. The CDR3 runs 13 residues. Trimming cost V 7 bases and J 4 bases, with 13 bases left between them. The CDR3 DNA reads TGCGCCAGCACCGGTGGGGGCGTCACTGAAGCTTTCTTT. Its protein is CASTGGGVTEAFF.

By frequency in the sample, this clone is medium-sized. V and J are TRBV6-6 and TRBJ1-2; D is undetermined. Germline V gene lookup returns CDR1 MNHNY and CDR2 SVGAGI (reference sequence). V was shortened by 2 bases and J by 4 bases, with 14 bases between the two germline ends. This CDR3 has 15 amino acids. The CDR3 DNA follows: TGTGCCAGCAGTTACACCCCACAGAACCTCTATGGCTACACCTTC. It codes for CASSYTPQNLYGYTF.

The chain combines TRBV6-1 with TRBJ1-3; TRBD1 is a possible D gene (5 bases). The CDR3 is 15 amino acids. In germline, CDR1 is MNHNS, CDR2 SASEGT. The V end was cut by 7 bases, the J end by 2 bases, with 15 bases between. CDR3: CASTHGGTTGNTIYF. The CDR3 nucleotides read TGTGCCAGCACCCATGGGGGGACTACTGGAAACACCATATATTTT.

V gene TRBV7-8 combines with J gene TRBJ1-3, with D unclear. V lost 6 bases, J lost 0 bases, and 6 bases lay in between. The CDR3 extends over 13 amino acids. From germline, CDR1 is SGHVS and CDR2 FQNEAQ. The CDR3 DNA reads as TGTGCCAGCAGGCGGAGCTCTGGAAACACCATATATTTT. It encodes CASRRSSGNTIYF.

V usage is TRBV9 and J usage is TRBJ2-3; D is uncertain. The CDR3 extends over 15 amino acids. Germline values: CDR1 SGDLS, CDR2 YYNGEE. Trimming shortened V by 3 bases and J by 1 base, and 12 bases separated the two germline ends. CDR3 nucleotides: TGTGCCAGCAGCGCCTTCCCTAGAGGCACAGATACGCAGTATTTT. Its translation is CASSAFPRGTDTQYF.

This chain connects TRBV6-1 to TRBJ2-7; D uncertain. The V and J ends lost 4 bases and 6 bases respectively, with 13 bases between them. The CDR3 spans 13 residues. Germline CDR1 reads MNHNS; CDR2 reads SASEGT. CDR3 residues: CASSGPRSGEQYF. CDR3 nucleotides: TGTGCCAGCAGTGGGCCAAGGTCGGGCGAGCAGTACTTC.

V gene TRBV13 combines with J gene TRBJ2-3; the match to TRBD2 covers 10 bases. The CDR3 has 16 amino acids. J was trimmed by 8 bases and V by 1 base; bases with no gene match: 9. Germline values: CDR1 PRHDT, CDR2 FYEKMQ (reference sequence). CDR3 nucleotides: TGTGCCAGCAGCTTAGAATCAGCGGGGGGGCTTGTTACGCAGTATTTT. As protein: CASSLESAGGLVTQYF.

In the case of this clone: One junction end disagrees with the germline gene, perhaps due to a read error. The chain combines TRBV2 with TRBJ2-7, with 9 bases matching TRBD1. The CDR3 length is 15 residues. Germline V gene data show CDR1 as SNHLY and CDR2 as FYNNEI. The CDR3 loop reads CASREGTGRTYEQYF. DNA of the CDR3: TGTGCCAGCAGGGAAGGGACAGGGCGTACCTACGAGCAGTACTTC.

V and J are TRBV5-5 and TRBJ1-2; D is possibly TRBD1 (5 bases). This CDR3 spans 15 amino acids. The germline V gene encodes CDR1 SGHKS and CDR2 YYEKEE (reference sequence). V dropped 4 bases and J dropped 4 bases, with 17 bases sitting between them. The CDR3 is CASSAYSAGAYGYTF. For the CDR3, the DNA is TGTGCCAGCAGCGCCTACAGTGCCGGGGCCTATGGCTACACCTTC.

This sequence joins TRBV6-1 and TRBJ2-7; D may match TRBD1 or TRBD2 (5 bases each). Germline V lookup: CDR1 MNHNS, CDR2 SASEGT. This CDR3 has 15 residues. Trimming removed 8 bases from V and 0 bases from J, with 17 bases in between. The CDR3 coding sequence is TGTGCCAGCTCCCTTGGGGCGGGCCCCTCCTACGAGCAGTACTTC. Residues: CASSLGAGPSYEQYF.